This TCR beta chain is from a study of T cell repertoires in cytomegalovirus infection. Whole-study context: Public TCR beta signatures were indicative of both CMV infection and a matching HLA type. General study findings and limits: Summed frequency of public TCR beta families distinguished CMV carriers with the relevant HLA.

From the reads, TCRdb called clonotypes with MiXCR, one entry per CDR3 protein. In the table there are about 490,000 distinct CDR3 sequences, approximately 25% of which are singletons. Trimming stripped 1 base from V and 2 bases from J, with 10 bases between. The germline V gene has CDR1 SGHVS and CDR2 FNYEAQ. The CDR3 is made up of 15 amino acids. Concerning this clonotype itself: Its antigen is unknown.

Sequenced input: PBMCs. The V call is TRBV7-6, the J call TRBJ2-3; D tentatively reads TRBD1 or TRBD2 (5 bases each). This clonotype was sampled from a human donor in good health (CMV status not recorded). Some clones in this sample may be carry-over from other donors' samples. The CDR3 loop reads CASSLGIGTTDTQYF. As DNA, the CDR3 is TGTGCCAGCAGCTTAGGAATTGGGACCACAGATACGCAGTATTTT.